Sequencing of this T cell receptor beta chain was carried out in a study of PD-1 blockade in classical Hodgkin lymphoma. Every single patient, without exception, relapsed after autologous stem cell transplantation, and brentuximab vedotin exposure varied. Study-wide findings and caveats: The origin of the repertoire differences remains undefined, with disease activity or prior therapy as possible causes.

Turning to this clone: Its antigen remains unknown.

The CDR3 length is 17 residues. Trimming shortened V by 0 bases and J by 3 bases, and 16 bases separated the two germline ends. The germline V gene encodes CDR1 SGHVS and CDR2 FQNEAQ. Data came from immunoSEQ multiplex PCR; TCRdb stores just in-frame clones and leaves some out. The profile shows around 40,000 clones, roughly 78% of them singletons. Sample: peripheral blood mononuclear cells (PBMCs), taken at baseline. The origin of this receptor is a human donor with classical Hodgkin lymphoma. This sequence joins TRBV7-8 and TRBJ2-3; D gene unclear. DNA of the CDR3: TGTGCCAGCAGCTTAGCCCCCGGTGGCTGGGTAACAGATACGCAGTATTTT. The encoded protein is CASSLAPGGWVTDTQYF.